This is a list of T cell receptor beta chains from one sample in a study of identical twins. TCRdb used MiXCR to reprocess the 5' RACE reads, holding one entry per CDR3 protein. The sample includes roughly 1,500,000 distinct CDR3 sequences, about 32% of them seen just once. The sample taken for sequencing was cord blood. All receptors derive from a newborn girl in good health. Each CDR3 is given with its conserved first and last residue. A D gene is named only where the DNA matches it firmly. The listing skips clone size in some rows; elsewhere it reads once, few, many or a size class.

.	TRBJ2-7	.	TRBV7-9	TGTGCCAGCAGCTTATGGGGGTTCGACGAGCAGTACTTC	CASSLWGFDEQYF
.	TRBJ2-1	TRBD2	TRBV5-1	TGCGCCAGCAGCTTGGACCTAACTAGCGGGGCCAGGGAGCAGTTCTTC	CASSLDLTSGAREQFF
few	TRBJ2-7	.	TRBV4-1	TGCGCCAGCAGCCAAAAGCCGACTACCACCTACGAGCAGTACTTC	CASSQKPTTTYEQYF
few	TRBJ1-5	.	TRBV12-3/TRBV12-4	TGTGCCAGCAGTTTCGGGACGGCAGGCAATCAGCCCCAGCATTTT	CASSFGTAGNQPQHF
few	TRBJ2-3	.	TRBV12-3/TRBV12-4	TGTGCCAGCAGTTTAGGAGCGGGACAGAGGGAGTATTTT	CASSLGAGQREYF
many	TRBJ2-1	.	TRBV7-2	TGTGCCAGCAGCTTAGCGGTCTACAATGAGCAGTTCTTC	CASSLAVYNEQFF
few	TRBJ2-3	TRBD1	TRBV7-2	TGTGCCAGCAGCTTAGCTCGTCCGGGACAGGGCACAGATACGCAGTATTTT	CASSLARPGQGTDTQYF
.	TRBJ2-2	TRBD2	TRBV6-5	TGTGCCAGCAGTCGCTCGGGACTAGCGTCCCTCACCGGGGAGCTGTTTTTT	CASSRSGLASLTGELFF
.	TRBJ2-5	.	TRBV6-5	TGTGCCAGCAGTTACTCGATGTTGATCCAAGAGACCCAGTACTTC	CASSYSMLIQETQYF
.	TRBJ1-1	.	TRBV4-1	TGCGCCAGCAGGTCATGGAGCACTGAAGCTTTCTTT	CASRSWSTEAFF
few	TRBJ2-2	.	TRBV20-1	TGCAGTGTCAGACGACTAGGAAGTTCCACCGGGGAGCTGTTTTTT	CSVRRLGSSTGELFF
.	TRBJ2-1	TRBD2	TRBV10-3	TGTGCCATCGCACTAGCGGGAGGGGACTCCTACAATGAGCAGTTCTTC	CAIALAGGDSYNEQFF
.	TRBJ1-2	.	TRBV2	TGTACCAGCAGTGAACGGTCCAGGGATGGTAGCTACACCTTC	CTSSERSRDGSYTF
.	TRBJ1-1	.	TRBV6-1	TGTGCCAGCAGTGGACAGTCTTGGAGGGGTGAAGCTTTCTTT	CASSGQSWRGEAFF
.	TRBJ2-3	.	TRBV20-1	TGCAGTGCGGAAACCCCCCCAGATACGCAGTATTTT	CSAETPPDTQYF
.	TRBJ2-3	TRBD2	TRBV28	TGTGCCAGCAGTTTCCCTCGGGGGGGGGCGAACACAGATACGCAGTATTTT	CASSFPRGGANTDTQYF
.	TRBJ2-1	.	TRBV24-1	TGTGCCACCAGTGAGCCTGAGAGGGGTGAGCAGTTCTTC	CATSEPERGEQFF
many	TRBJ2-7	.	TRBV4-2	TGTGCCAGCAGCCAAGATCAGGGCTCAAGCTCCTACGAGCAGTACTTC	CASSQDQGSSSYEQYF
few	TRBJ1-2	.	TRBV20-1	TGCAGTGCTAGAGATCATCGGGGGTGGGGTGGCTACACCTTC	CSARDHRGWGGYTF
many	TRBJ2-4	.	TRBV29-1	TGCAGCGGAGGACTAGCCAAAAACATTCAGTACTTC	CSGGLAKNIQYF
.	TRBJ1-2	.	TRBV3-1	TGTGCCAGCAGCCGGGACTCGGACCTAAGTCCCTATGGCTACACCTTC	CASSRDSDLSPYGYTF
many	TRBJ1-2	.	TRBV29-1	TGCAGCGTTGCCGGGAACTACGATGGCTACACCTTC	CSVAGNYDGYTF
few	TRBJ2-7	.	TRBV4-1	TGCGCCAGCAGCCAAGGGGGAGGTAGCGGTCTTTCCTACGAGCAGTACTTC	CASSQGGGSGLSYEQYF
once	TRBJ1-4	.	TRBV16	TGTGCCAGCAGCCAATACCGGGCCCCCCGAACGGGCACTAATGAAAAACTGTTTTTT	CASSQYRAPRTGTNEKLFF
once	TRBJ2-7	.	TRBV20-1	TGCAGTGCTAGTCTAACGGGCTCCTACAATGAGCAGTACTTC	CSASLTGSYNEQYF
.	TRBJ2-1	TRBD2	TRBV2	TGTGCCAGAAACGGGCGGGGGGGCCCGACCTACAATGAGCAGTTCTTC	CARNGRGGPTYNEQFF